A single sample gave rise to the 5 T cell receptor beta chains below, sequenced in a study of PD-1 blockade in classical Hodgkin lymphoma. Here immunoSEQ multiplex PCR was the method, and the copy in TCRdb shows in-frame clones only, minus some. The repertoire consists of tens of thousands of clones, with 88% occurring once and the leading ten covering about 9%. There was relapse after autologous stem cell transplantation in every patient, and there was variation in brentuximab vedotin exposure. Sequencing was performed on peripheral blood mononuclear cells (PBMCs), taken at baseline. All receptors derive from a human donor with classical Hodgkin lymphoma.

The chain couples TRBV15 to TRBJ2-6; 8 nucleotides agree with TRBD2. CDR1 and CDR2 from the germline V gene are LNHNV and YYDKDF (reference sequence). After removal of 2 bases from V and 0 bases from J, the junction contained 6 bases not matched to a gene. The CDR3 spans 18 residues. In DNA, the CDR3 is TGTGCCACCAGCAGACTAGCGGGCCCGATCTCTGGGGCCAACGTCCTGACTTTC. Translation: CATSRLAGPISGANVLTF.

The rearrangement joins TRBV7-9 to TRBJ2-7; D unresolved. V gave up 5 bases and J gave up 0 bases, with 8 bases separating them. The CDR3 runs to 13 residues. Germline V gene sequence: CDR1 SEHNR, CDR2 FQNEAQ (reference sequence). The CDR3: CASSPGASYEQYF. CDR3 bases: TGTGCCAGCAGCCCAGGTGCCTCCTACGAGCAGTACTTC.

A note on this clone: One end of the junction fails to match germline, which may point to a read error. The chain employs TRBV6-5 and TRBJ2-7; 11 bases map to TRBD2. The CDR3 sequence is 16 residues long. Germline CDR1 reads MNHEY; CDR2 reads SVGAGI. The CDR3 sequence: CASSHSRLAGNYEQYF. The CDR3 DNA is TGTGCCAGCAGTCACTCGAGACTAGCGGGAAACTACGAGCAGTACTTC.

V is TRBV27 and J is TRBJ2-5; 8 bases line up with TRBD1. Germline V lookup: CDR1 MNHEY, CDR2 SMNVEV (reference sequence). This CDR3 has 15 amino acids. J was trimmed by 5 bases and V by 5 bases; bases with no gene match: 10. CDR3 sequence (DNA): TGTGCCAGCAGTCCCAGGACAGGGAGAAGGGAGACCCAGTACTTC. It yields the protein CASSPRTGRRETQYF.

This clone was observed a handful of times. The chain couples TRBV28 to TRBJ2-2, with 9 bases matching TRBD1. V gave up 3 bases and J gave up 4 bases; unmatched junction bases: 9. The CDR3 is 17 residues long. In germline, CDR1 is MDHEN, CDR2 SYDVKM. Here the CDR3 reads CASSFATGGISTGELFF. DNA of the CDR3: TGTGCCAGCAGTTTTGCGACAGGGGGAATTTCCACCGGGGAGCTGTTTTTT.